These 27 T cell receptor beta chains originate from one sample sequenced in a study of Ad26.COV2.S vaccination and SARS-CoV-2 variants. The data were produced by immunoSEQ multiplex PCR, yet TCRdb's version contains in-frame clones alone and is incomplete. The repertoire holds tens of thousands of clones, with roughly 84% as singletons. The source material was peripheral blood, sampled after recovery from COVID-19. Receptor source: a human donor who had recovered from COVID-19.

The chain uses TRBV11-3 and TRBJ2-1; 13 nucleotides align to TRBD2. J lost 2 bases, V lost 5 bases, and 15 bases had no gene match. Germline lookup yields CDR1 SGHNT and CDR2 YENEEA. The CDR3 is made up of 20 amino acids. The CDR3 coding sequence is TGTGCCAGCAGCCCCCGGGAGACTAGCGGGAGGATGAGGGCCTACAATGAGCAGTTCTTC. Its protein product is CASSPRETSGRMRAYNEQFF.

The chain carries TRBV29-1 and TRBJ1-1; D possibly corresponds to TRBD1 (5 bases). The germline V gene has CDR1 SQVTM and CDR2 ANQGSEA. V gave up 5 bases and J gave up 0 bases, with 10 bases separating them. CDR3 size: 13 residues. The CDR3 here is CSVYEGMNTEAFF. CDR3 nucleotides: TGCAGCGTTTACGAGGGGATGAACACTGAAGCTTTCTTT. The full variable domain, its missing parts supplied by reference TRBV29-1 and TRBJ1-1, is SAVISQKPSRDICQRGTSLTIQCQVDSQVTMMFWYRQQPGQSLTLIATANQGSEATYESGFVIDKFPISRPNLTFSTLTVSNMSPEDSSIYLCSVYEGMNTEAFFGQGTRLTVV.

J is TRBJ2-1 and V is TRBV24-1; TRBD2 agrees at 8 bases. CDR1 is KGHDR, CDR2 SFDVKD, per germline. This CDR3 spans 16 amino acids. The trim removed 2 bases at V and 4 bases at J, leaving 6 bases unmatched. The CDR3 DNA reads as TGTGCCACCAGTGATTATCTAGCGGGCGGTTACAATGAGCAGTTCTTC. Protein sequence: CATSDYLAGGYNEQFF.

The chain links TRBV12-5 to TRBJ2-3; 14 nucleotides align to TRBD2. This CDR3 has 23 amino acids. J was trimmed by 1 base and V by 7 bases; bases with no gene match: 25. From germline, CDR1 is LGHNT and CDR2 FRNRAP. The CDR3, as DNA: TGTGCTAGTGCCCCGGGCGGGCGGGGTAACGGACTAGCGGGGGGCCTTGGCACAGATACGCAGTATTTT. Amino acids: CASAPGGRGNGLAGGLGTDTQYF.

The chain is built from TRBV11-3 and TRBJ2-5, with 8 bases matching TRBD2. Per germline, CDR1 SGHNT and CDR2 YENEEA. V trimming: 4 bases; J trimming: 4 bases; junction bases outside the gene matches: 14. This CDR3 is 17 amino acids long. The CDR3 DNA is TGTGCCAGCAGCTCATTCGGGGGGGGAGCACTCACAGAGACCCAGTACTTC. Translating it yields CASSSFGGGALTETQYF. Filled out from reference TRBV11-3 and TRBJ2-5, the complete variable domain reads EAGVVQSPRYKIIEKKQPVAFWCNPISGHNTLYWYLQNLGQGPELLIRYENEEAVDDSQLPKDRFSAERLKGVDSTLKIQPAELGDSAVYLCASSSFGGGALTETQYFGPGTRLLVL.

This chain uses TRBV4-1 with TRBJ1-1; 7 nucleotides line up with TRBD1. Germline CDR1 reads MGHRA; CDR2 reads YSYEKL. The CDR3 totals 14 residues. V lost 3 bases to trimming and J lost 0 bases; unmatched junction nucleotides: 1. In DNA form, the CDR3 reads TGCGCCAGCAGCCAGACAGGGTTGAACACTGAAGCTTTCTTT. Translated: CASSQTGLNTEAFF.

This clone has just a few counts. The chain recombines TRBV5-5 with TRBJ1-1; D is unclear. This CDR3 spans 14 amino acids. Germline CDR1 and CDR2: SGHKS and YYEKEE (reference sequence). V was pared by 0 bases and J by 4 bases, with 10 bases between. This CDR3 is CASSLEGWITEAFF. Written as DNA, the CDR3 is TGTGCCAGCAGCTTGGAGGGTTGGATCACTGAAGCTTTCTTT.

CDR3 sequence: CASSFGYTEAFF. The DNA of the CDR3 is TGTGCCAGCAGCTTTGGGTACACTGAAGCTTTCTTT. The chain employs TRBV7-9 and TRBJ1-1; D not resolved. The germline gives CDR1 SEHNR, CDR2 FQNEAQ (reference sequence). The CDR3 spans 12 residues. V was trimmed by 3 bases and J by 3 bases, leaving 5 bases between them. The complete variable domain, with remaining parts taken from reference TRBV7-9 and TRBJ1-1, reads DTGVSQNPRHKITKRGQNVTFRCDPISEHNRLYWYRQTLGQGPEFLTYFQNEAQLEKSRLLSDRFSAERPKGSFSTLEIQRTEQGDSAMYLCASSFGYTEAFFGQGTRLTVV.

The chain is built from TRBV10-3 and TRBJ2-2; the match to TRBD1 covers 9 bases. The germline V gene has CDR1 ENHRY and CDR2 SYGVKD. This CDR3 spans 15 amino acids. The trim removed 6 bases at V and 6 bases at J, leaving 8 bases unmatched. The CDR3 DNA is TGTGCCATCAGGGCCGGGACAGGGAGCTCCGGGGAGCTGTTTTTT. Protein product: CAIRAGTGSSGELFF.

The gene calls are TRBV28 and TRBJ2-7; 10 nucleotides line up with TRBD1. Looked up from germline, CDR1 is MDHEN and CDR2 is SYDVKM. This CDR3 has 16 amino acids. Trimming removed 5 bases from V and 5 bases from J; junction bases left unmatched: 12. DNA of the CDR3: TGTGCCAGCAGTCCTACCCCGGGACAGGGGAGAAACGAGCAGTACTTC. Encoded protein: CASSPTPGQGRNEQYF. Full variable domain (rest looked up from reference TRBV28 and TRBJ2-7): DVKVTQSSRYLVKRTGEKVFLECVQDMDHENMFWYRQDPGLGLRLIYFSYDVKMKEKGDIPEGYSVSREKKERFSLILESASTNQTSMYLCASSPTPGQGRNEQYFGPGTRLTVT.

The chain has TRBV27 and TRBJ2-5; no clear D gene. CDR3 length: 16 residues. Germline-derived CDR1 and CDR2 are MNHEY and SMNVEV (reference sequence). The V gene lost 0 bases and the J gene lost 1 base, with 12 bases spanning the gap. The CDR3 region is CASSLSASVLQETQYF. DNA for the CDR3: TGTGCCAGCAGTTTATCGGCATCGGTACTCCAAGAGACCCAGTACTTC.

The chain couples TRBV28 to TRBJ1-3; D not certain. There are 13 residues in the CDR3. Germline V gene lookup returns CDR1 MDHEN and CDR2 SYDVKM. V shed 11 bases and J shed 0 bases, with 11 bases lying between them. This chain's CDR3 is CASQVSSGNTIYF. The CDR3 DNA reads TGTGCCTCTCAAGTGAGCTCTGGAAACACCATATATTTT. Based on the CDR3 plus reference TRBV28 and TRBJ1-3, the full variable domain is DVKVTQSSRYLVKRTGEKVFLECVQDMDHENMFWYRQDPGLGLRLIYFSYDVKMKEKGDIPEGYSVSREKKERFSLILESASTNQTSMYLCASQVSSGNTIYFGEGSWLTVV.

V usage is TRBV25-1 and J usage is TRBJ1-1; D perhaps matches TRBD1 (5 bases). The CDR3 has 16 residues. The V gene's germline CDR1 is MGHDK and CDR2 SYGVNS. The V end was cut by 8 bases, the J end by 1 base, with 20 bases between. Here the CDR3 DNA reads TGTGCCAGCCGGGGGTTAGGTTTAAGGACGAACACTGAAGCTTTCTTT. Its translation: CASRGLGLRTNTEAFF.

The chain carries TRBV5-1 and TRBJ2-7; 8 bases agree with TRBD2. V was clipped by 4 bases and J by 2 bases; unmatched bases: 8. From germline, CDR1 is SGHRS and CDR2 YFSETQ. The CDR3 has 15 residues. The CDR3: CASSREGGGPYEQYF. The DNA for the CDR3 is TGCGCCAGCAGCCGGGAGGGGGGCGGCCCCTACGAGCAGTACTTC.

The CDR3 spells CASRQQAAATQYF. For the CDR3, the DNA is TGTGCCAGCAGACAACAGGCGGCAGCTACGCAGTATTTT. This chain connects TRBV13 to TRBJ2-3; a possible D gene is TRBD1 (5 bases). Per germline, CDR1 PRHDT and CDR2 FYEKMQ (reference sequence). V was pared by 6 bases and J by 8 bases, with 15 bases between. This CDR3 is built from 13 residues.

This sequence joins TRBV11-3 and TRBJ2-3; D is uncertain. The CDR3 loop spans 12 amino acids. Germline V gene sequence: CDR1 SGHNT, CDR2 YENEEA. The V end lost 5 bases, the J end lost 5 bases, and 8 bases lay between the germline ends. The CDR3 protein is CASSPHVDTQYF. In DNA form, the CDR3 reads TGTGCCAGCAGCCCCCACGTAGATACGCAGTATTTT.

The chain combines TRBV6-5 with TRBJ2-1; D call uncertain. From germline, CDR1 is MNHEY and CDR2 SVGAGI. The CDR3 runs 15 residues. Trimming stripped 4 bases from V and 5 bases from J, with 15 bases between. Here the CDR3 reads CASSFGTHGNNEQFF. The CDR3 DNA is TGTGCCAGCAGTTTTGGAACGCATGGGAACAATGAGCAGTTCTTC.

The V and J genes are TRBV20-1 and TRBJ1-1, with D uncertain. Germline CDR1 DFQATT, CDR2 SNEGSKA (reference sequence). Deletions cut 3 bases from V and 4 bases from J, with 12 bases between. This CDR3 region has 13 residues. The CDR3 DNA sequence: TGCAGTGCTAGTTTCACCCGGGGCACTGAAGCTTTCTTT. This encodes CSASFTRGTEAFF.

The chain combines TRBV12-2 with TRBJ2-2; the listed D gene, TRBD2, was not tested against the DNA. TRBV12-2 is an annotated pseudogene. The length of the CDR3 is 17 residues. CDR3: CASRLASPGLNTGELFF. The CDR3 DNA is TGTGCAAGTCGCTTAGCGTCCCCCGGACTAAACACCGGGGAGCTGTTTTTT.

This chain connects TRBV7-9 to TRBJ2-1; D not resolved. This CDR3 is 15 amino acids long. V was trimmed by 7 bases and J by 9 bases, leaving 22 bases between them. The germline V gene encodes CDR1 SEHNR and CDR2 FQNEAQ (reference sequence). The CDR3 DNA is TGTGCCAGCACCCCGGGCCAGTATCGGGTCGGTGAGCAGTTCTTC. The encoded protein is CASTPGQYRVGEQFF.

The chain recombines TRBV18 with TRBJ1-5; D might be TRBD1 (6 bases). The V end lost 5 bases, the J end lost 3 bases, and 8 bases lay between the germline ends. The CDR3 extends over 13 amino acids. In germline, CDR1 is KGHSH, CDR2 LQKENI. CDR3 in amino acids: CASSSGDNQPQHF. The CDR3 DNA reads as TGTGCCAGCTCATCAGGGGACAATCAGCCCCAGCATTTT.

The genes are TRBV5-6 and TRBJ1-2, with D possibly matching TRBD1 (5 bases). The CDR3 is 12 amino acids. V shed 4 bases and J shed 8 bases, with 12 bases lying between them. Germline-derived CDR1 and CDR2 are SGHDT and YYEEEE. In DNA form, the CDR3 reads TGTGCCAGCAGCGACAGTCTGGGCGGCTACACCTTC. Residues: CASSDSLGGYTF.

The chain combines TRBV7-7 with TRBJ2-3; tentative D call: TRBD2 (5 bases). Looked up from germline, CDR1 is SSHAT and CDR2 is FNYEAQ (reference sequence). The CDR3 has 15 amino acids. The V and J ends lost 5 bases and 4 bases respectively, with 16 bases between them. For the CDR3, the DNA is TGTGCCAGCAGCCCGGCGGGTTTTGCGGCAGATACGCAGTATTTT. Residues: CASSPAGFAADTQYF.

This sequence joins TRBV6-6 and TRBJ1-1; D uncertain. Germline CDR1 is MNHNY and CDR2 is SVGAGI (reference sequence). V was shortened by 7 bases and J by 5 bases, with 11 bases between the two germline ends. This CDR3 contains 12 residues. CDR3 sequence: CASTPRGTEAFF. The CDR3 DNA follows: TGTGCCAGCACCCCCAGAGGGACTGAAGCTTTCTTT.

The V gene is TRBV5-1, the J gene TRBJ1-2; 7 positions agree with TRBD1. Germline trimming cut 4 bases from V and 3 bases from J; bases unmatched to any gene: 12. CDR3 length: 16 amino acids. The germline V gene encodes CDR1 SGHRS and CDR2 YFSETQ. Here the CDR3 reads CASSHPRGQRHYGYTF. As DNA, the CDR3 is TGCGCCAGCAGCCACCCAAGGGGGCAGCGCCACTATGGCTACACCTTC. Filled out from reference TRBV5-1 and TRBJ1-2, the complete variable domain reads KAGVTQTPRYLIKTRGQQVTLSCSPISGHRSVSWYQQTPGQGLQFLFEYFSETQRNKGNFPGRFSGRQFSNSRSEMNVSTLELGDSALYLCASSHPRGQRHYGYTFGSGTRLTVV.

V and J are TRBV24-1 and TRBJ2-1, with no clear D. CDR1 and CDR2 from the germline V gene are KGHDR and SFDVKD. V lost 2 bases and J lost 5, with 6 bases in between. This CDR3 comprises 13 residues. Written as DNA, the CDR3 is TGTGCCACCAGTGATTCTTGGAACAATGAGCAGTTCTTC. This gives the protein CATSDSWNNEQFF.

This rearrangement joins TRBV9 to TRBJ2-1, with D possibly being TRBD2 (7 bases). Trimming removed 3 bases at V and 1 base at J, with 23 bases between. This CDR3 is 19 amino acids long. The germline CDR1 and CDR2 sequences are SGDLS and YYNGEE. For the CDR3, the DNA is TGTGCCAGCAGCGCGTGGGGGGGGCTAGCGGACTCATCCTACAATGAGCAGTTCTTC. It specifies CASSAWGGLADSSYNEQFF.